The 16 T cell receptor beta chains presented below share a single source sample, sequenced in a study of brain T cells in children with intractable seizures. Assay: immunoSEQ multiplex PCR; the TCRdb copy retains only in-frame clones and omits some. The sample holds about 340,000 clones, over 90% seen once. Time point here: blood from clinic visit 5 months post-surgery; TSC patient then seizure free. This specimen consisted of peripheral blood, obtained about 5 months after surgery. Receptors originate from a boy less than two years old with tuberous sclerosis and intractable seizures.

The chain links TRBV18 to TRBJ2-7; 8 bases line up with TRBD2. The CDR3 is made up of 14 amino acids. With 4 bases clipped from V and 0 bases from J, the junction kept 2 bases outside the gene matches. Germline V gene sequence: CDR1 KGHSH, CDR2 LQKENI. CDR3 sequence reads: CASSLSGDSYEQYF. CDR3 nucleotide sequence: TGTGCCAGCTCACTTAGCGGGGACTCCTACGAGCAGTACTTC.

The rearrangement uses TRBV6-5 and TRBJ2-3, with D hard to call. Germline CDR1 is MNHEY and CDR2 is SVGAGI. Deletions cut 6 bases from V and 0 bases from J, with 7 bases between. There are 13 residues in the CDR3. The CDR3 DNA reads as TGTGCCAGCAGAGCCTCTAGCACAGATACGCAGTATTTT. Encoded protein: CASRASSTDTQYF.

Here the CDR3 DNA reads TGTGCCAGCAGCCAAGCAGGACGGCTGTACAATGAGCAGTTCTTC. Its protein product is CASSQAGRLYNEQFF. The V gene is TRBV14, the J gene TRBJ2-1; D gene ambiguous. The length of the CDR3 is 15 residues. V dropped 1 base and J dropped 4 bases, with 11 bases sitting between them. Germline assignment: CDR1 SGHDN and CDR2 FVKESK.

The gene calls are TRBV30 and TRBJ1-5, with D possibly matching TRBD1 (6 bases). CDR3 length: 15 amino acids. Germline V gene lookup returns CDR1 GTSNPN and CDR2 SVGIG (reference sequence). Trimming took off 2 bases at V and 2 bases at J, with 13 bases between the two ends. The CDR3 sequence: CAWSHTGMGNQPQHF. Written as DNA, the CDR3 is TGTGCCTGGAGTCATACAGGGATGGGCAATCAGCCCCAGCATTTT.

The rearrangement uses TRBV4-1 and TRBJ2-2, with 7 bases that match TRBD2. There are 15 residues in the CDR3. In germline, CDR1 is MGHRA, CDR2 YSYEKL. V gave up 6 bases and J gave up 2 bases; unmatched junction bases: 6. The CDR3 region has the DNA TGCGCCAGCAGTCCAAGCGGGACTAACACCGGGGAGCTGTTTTTT. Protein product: CASSPSGTNTGELFF.

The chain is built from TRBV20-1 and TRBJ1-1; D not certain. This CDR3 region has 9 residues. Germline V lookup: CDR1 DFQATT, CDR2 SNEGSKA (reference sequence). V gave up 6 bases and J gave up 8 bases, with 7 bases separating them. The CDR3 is CSATREAFF. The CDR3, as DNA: TGCAGTGCGACCCGGGAAGCTTTCTTT.

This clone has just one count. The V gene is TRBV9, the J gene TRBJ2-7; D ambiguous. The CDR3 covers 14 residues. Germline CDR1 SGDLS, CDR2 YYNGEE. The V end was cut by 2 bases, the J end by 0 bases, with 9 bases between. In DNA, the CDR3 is TGTGCCAGCAGCGTCGACTTCCGCTCCTACGAGCAGTACTTC. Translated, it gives CASSVDFRSYEQYF.

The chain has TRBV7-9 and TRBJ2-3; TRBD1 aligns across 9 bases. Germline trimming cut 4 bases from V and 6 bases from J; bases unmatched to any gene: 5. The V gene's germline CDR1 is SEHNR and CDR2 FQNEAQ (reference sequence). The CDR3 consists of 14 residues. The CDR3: CASSSRDRADTQYF. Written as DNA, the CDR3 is TGTGCCAGCAGCTCCCGGGACAGGGCGGATACGCAGTATTTT.

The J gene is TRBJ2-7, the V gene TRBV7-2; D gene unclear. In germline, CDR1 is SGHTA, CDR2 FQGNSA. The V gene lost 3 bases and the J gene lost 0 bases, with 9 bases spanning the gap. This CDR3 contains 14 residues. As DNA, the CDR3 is TGTGCCAGCAGCTTGGCTCCGAGCTCCTACGAGCAGTACTTC. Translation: CASSLAPSSYEQYF.

The CDR3 sequence: CASKMESTDTQYF. CDR3 DNA sequence: TGTGCCAGCAAGATGGAGAGCACAGATACGCAGTATTTT. This chain uses TRBV11-2 with TRBJ2-3; no firm D call. Germline CDR1 reads SGHAT; CDR2 reads FQNNGV. The CDR3 length is 13 residues. Trimming removed 7 bases at V and 0 bases at J, with 8 bases between.

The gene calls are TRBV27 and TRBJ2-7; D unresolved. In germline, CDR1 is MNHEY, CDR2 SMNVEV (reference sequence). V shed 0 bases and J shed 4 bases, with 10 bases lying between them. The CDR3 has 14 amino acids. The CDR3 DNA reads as TGTGCCAGCAGTTTATCGGGGTTTAAGTACGAGCAGTACTTC. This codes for CASSLSGFKYEQYF.

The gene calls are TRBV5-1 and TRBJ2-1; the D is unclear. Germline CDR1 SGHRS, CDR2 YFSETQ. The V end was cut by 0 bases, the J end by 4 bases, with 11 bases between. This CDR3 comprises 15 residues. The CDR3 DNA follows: TGCGCCAGCAGCTTGGCCGTCGTGCGGTACAATGAGCAGTTCTTC. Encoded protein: CASSLAVVRYNEQFF.

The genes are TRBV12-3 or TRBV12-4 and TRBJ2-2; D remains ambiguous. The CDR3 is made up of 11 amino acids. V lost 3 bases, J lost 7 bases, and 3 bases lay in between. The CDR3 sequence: CASSFIGELFF. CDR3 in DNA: TGTGCCAGCAGTTTTATCGGGGAGCTGTTTTTT.

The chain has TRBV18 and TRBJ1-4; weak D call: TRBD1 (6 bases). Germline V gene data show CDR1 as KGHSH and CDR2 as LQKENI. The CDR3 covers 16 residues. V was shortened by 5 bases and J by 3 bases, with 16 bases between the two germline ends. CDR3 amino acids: CASSMNRVGANEKLFF. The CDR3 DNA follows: TGTGCCAGCTCAATGAACAGGGTTGGCGCTAATGAAAAACTGTTTTTT.

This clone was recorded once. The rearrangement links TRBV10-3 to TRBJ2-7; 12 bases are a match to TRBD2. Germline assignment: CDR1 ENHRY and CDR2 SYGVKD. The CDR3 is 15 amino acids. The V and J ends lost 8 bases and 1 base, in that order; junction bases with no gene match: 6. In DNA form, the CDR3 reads TGTGCCATCGGGCCTAGCGGGGGGGGGTCCTACGAGCAGTACTTC. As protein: CAIGPSGGGSYEQYF.

The CDR3 protein is CASTIGRMNTEAFF. The CDR3 DNA reads as TGTGCCAGTACGATAGGAAGAATGAACACTGAAGCTTTCTTT. J is TRBJ1-1 and V is TRBV19; D not resolved. Germline V CDR1 and CDR2: LNHDA, SQIVND (reference sequence). Trimming cost V 7 bases and J 0 bases, with 12 bases left between them. The CDR3 covers 14 residues.